This TCR beta chain was obtained from a study of regulatory T cells in long-lasting Graves disease. Documented time point: newly diagnosed GD, antithyroid drugs for less than 3 months. Scientists built the TCR library using RNA that was extracted from PBMCs. In each case, Graves' disease was diagnosed per American Thyroid Association guidelines. According to the study, TCR beta libraries were built with iRepertoire HTBI primers and CDR3-region Arm-PCR. In TCRdb, the multiplex PCR reads were re-called with MiXCR into one record per CDR3 protein. The table shows around 250,000 distinct CDR3 sequences, with just over 20% occurring only once. The study, taken as a whole, reports: Those with persistent disease had in common more public clonotypes (about 2,500) than new patients (approximately 970). With persistent disease, TRBV28, TRBJ1-2 and TRBJ2-5 were the favored segments.

This clonotype was recorded a few times. Its antigen is not known. This CDR3 spans 16 amino acids. Trimming took 6 bases from V and 4 from J, leaving 22 bases between them. Germline assignment: CDR1 MDHEN and CDR2 SYDVKM. This specimen consisted of peripheral blood mononuclear cells (PBMCs), obtained at new diagnosis, from a patient treated with antithyroid drugs. The source of this sequence is a female donor with Graves disease. The chain employs TRBV28 and TRBJ2-7; weak D call: TRBD1 (7 bases). This chain's CDR3 is CASSPPRQGRGYEQYF. In nucleotides, the CDR3 is TGTGCCAGCAGCCCCCCCCGACAGGGCCGGGGGTACGAGCAGTACTTC.